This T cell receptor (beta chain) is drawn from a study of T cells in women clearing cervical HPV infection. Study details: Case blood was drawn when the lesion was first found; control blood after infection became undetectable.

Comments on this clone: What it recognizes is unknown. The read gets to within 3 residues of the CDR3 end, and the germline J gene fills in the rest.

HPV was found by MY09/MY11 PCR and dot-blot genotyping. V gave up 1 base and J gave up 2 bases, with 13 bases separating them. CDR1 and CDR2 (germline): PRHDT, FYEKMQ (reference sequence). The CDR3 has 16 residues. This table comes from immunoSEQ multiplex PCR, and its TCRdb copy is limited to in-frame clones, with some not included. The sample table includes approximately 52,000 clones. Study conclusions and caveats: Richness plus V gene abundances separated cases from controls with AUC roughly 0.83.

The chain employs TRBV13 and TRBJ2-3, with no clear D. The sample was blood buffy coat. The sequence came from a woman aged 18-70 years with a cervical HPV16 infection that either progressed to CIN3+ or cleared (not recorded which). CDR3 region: CASSLVLYDNTDTQYF. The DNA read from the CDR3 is TGTGCCAGCAGCTTAGTTTTATACGACAACACAGATACG.